The TCR beta chain described here comes from a study of blood T cell repertoires in COVID-19. The overall study: Acute-phase and convalescent COVID-19 samples originated in the United States, Italy and Spain. The analysed material was cDNA or gDNA that came from T cells, B-cell-depleted T cells, or PBMCs.

Clones were sequenced by immunoSEQ multiplex PCR, and TCRdb holds only the in-frame ones, with some missing. The repertoire holds 100,000 to 150,000 clones, with around 82% as singletons. This CDR3 spans 14 amino acids. Trimming shortened V by 4 bases and J by 7 bases, and 12 bases separated the two germline ends. Germline CDR1 SGHRS, CDR2 YFSETQ. The V and J genes are TRBV5-1 and TRBJ1-6, with D tentatively TRBD1 (5 bases). Sequencing used peripheral blood. The TCR originated in a man between 60 and 75 years old with acute or convalescent COVID-19. CDR3 in amino acids: CASSPTATNSPLHF. The CDR3 nucleotides are TGCGCCAGCAGCCCGACAGCTACGAATTCACCCCTCCACTTT.